This T cell receptor beta chain came from a study of long-term antiretroviral therapy in people with HIV. Whole-study findings and limits: At every time point, clones expanded before ART dominated the repertoire.

At the survey level, the v3.0 immunoSEQ assay was run. Method: immunoSEQ multiplex PCR; TCRdb's copy keeps in-frame clones and lacks some. The sample consists of 15,000 to 20,000 clones, 91% of them appearing once. CDR3 size: 16 residues. Losses at the gene ends were 0 bases for V and 4 bases for J; bases not matched to a gene: 3. The germline CDR1 and CDR2 sequences are LGHNA and YSLEER. On this clone itself: Its antigen is unknown.

The sequence derives from a man aged 55 to 70 with HIV. The chain uses TRBV4-3 and TRBJ1-4; 9 bases map to TRBD1. The material was unsorted PBMCs, obtained 0.3 years after starting antiretroviral therapy. The CDR3: CASSQERGQGNEKLFF. For the CDR3, the DNA is TGCGCCAGCAGCCAAGAACGGGGACAGGGTAATGAAAAACTGTTTTTT.